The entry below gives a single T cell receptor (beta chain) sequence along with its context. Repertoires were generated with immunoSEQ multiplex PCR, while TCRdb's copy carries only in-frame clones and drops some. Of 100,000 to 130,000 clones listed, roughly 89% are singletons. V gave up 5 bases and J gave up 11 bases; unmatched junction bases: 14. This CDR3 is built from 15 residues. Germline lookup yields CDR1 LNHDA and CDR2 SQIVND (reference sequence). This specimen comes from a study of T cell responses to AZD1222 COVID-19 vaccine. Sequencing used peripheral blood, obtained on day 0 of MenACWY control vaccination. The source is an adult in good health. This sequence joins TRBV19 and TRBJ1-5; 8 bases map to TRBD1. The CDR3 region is CASSAYRGEVSAQHF. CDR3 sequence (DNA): TGTGCCAGTAGTGCCTACAGGGGGGAAGTCTCGGCCCAGCATTTT.